These 28 T cell receptor beta chains originate from one sample sequenced in a study of neurological immune-mediated disorders (dated by TCRdb to 2018 to 2020). The method was 5' RACE. These reads were obtained on an Illumina HiSeq 2500. TCRdb redid the processing of the public reads, applying fastp at Q25 and MiXCR, and retained in-frame beta chains. All rows with the same CDR3 protein become a single entry with the most common DNA and genes. This sample holds about 74,000 distinct CDR3 sequences; roughly 5.6% were observed only once. 7.4% of the sample is held by the ten biggest clonotypes. The source material was PBMCs. Receptor source: a man younger than 30 with multiple sclerosis.

This chain links TRBV30 with TRBJ2-5; 7 bases agree with TRBD2. Germline CDR1 and CDR2: GTSNPN and SVGIG (reference sequence). Trimming took 4 bases from V and 4 from J; bases not matched to a gene: 6. CDR3 size: 13 residues. The CDR3 nucleotides read TGTGCCTGGAACCGACTAGCCGGAGAGACCCAGTACTTC. The encoded protein is CAWNRLAGETQYF. Combining the CDR3 with reference TRBV30 and TRBJ2-5 gives the whole variable domain SQTIHQWPATLVQPVGSPLSLECTVEGTSNPNLYWYRQAAGRGLQLLFYSVGIGQISSEVPQNLSASRPQDRQFILSSKKLLLSDSGFYLCAWNRLAGETQYFGPGTRLLVL.

This clonotype was counted ten times or more. The chain links TRBV7-8 to TRBJ1-5; perhaps TRBD1 as D (5 bases). V was cut by 1 base and J by 7 bases, with 17 bases left in between. This CDR3 region has 16 residues. Germline lookup yields CDR1 SGHVS and CDR2 FQNEAQ. The CDR3 DNA follows: TGTGCCAGCAGCTTAGTGTCAGGGTGGGAGGAACAGCCCCAGCATTTT. Protein: CASSLVSGWEEQPQHF.

This clonotype was detected many times. The V gene is TRBV28, the J gene TRBJ2-7; the D is unclear. This CDR3 comprises 11 residues. Germline values: CDR1 MDHEN, CDR2 SYDVKM. Trimming stripped 4 bases from V and 7 bases from J, with 8 bases between. CDR3 loop: CASSSLREQYF. Here the CDR3 DNA reads TGTGCCAGCAGTTCCCTGAGGGAGCAGTACTTC.

This clonotype was seen repeatedly, ten times or more. The genes are TRBV20-1 and TRBJ1-4; possible D gene TRBD1, 5 bases. The CDR3 totals 13 residues. Germline CDR1 DFQATT, CDR2 SNEGSKA (reference sequence). V gave up 3 bases and J gave up 3 bases, with 8 bases separating them. The CDR3 coding sequence is TGCAGTGCTAGGGGGGGGTCTAATGAAAAACTGTTTTTT. Protein: CSARGGSNEKLFF.

This clonotype was observed a few times. A single base separates this from a much larger clone, so it may be a read error. The chain recombines TRBV18 with TRBJ1-1; D not certain. The ends were cut back, 2 bases at V and 1 base at J, with 5 bases in the middle. This CDR3 comprises 13 residues. Germline values: CDR1 KGHSH, CDR2 LQKENI. The CDR3 here is CASSPKANTEAFF. Written as DNA, the CDR3 is TGTGCCAGCTCACCAAAAGCGAACACTGAAGCTTTCTTT.

This clonotype was found many times. The gene calls are TRBV20-1 and TRBJ2-3, with 9 nucleotides matching TRBD2. Germline assignment: CDR1 DFQATT and CDR2 SNEGSKA (reference sequence). Germline trimming cut 3 bases from V and 2 bases from J; bases unmatched to any gene: 3. The CDR3 totals 14 residues. As DNA, the CDR3 is TGCAGTGCTAGTGCTAGCGGGGACACAGATACGCAGTATTTT. Amino acids: CSASASGDTDTQYF.

There are a few counts of this clonotype. The V gene is TRBV7-2, the J gene TRBJ1-5, with D maybe TRBD1 (6 bases). The CDR3 is 15 amino acids. The ends were cut back, 4 bases at V and 3 bases at J, with 13 bases in the middle. From germline, CDR1 is SGHTA and CDR2 FQGNSA. The CDR3 spells CASSSQTGFNQPQHF. The CDR3 DNA reads TGTGCCAGCAGCTCCCAGACAGGCTTCAATCAGCCCCAGCATTTT.

V and J are TRBV10-3 and TRBJ2-2; D remains unclear. Germline assignment: CDR1 ENHRY and CDR2 SYGVKD. The CDR3 is 14 residues long. Trimming took off 0 bases at V and 0 bases at J, with 2 bases between the two ends. The CDR3 here is CAISESANTGELFF. The CDR3 DNA reads TGTGCCATCAGTGAGTCGGCGAACACCGGGGAGCTGTTTTTT.

This clonotype occurred many times. The V gene is TRBV3-1, the J gene TRBJ2-3, with TRBD2 as a possible D gene (6 bases). With 3 bases removed from V and 6 bases from J, the gap between germline ends came to 16 bases. CDR3 size: 15 residues. Germline V gene lookup returns CDR1 LGHDT and CDR2 YNNKEL (reference sequence). In nucleotides, the CDR3 is TGTGCCAGCAGCCAGGCGGGACCCCTCTACGATACGCAGTATTTT. It codes for CASSQAGPLYDTQYF.

This clonotype showed up many times. The chain employs TRBV15 and TRBJ2-2; TRBD2 is a possible D gene (7 bases). There are 17 residues in the CDR3. Trimming removed 0 bases from V and 4 bases from J, with 15 bases in between. CDR1 is LNHNV and CDR2 is YYDKDF in the germline V gene (reference sequence). The CDR3 loop is CATSREGGGIVTGELFF. The CDR3 nucleotides are TGTGCCACCAGCAGAGAGGGGGGGGGCATCGTCACCGGGGAGCTGTTTTTT.

In the case of this clonotype: This sequence may be a read error, since a much larger clone differs from it by one base. The J gene is TRBJ2-3, the V gene TRBV4-1, with D maybe TRBD2 (5 bases). Germline CDR1 is MGHRA and CDR2 is YSYEKL. V was cut by 2 bases and J by 3 bases, with 12 bases left in between. This CDR3 region has 15 residues. As DNA, the CDR3 is TGCGCCAGCAGCCAACCGGGAAAGGGAACAGATACGCAGTATTTT. Translating it yields CASSQPGKGTDTQYF.

This clonotype was seen at least ten times. The V and J genes are TRBV5-6 and TRBJ2-7; weak D call: TRBD2 (5 bases). Trimming stripped 10 bases from V and 2 bases from J, with 16 bases between. This CDR3 is built from 13 residues. Germline values: CDR1 SGHDT, CDR2 YYEEEE. The CDR3 sequence: CAGKAADAYEQYF. In nucleotides, the CDR3 is TGTGCCGGAAAAGCGGCGGATGCCTACGAGCAGTACTTC. The full variable domain, in which reference TRBV5-6 and TRBJ2-7 provide the parts outside the CDR3, is DAGVTQSPTHLIKTRGQQVTLRCSPKSGHDTVSWYQQALGQGPQFIFQYYEEEERQRGNFPDRFSGHQFPNYSSELNVNALLLGDSALYLCAGKAADAYEQYFGPGTRLTVT.

This clonotype has a count of ten or more. Here the CDR3 reads CASSDSSRESYNEQFF. The CDR3 coding sequence is TGTGCCAGCAGTGACTCCTCGCGGGAGAGCTACAATGAGCAGTTCTTC. The V gene is TRBV6-4, the J gene TRBJ2-1; 7 nucleotides match TRBD2. V dropped 0 bases and J dropped 3; count of bases not matched to a gene: 5. Per the germline V gene, CDR1 is MRHNA and CDR2 is SNTAGT. CDR3 size: 16 residues.

At least ten counts were recorded for this clonotype. The V gene is TRBV27, the J gene TRBJ2-2; no reliable D call. Germline V CDR1 and CDR2: MNHEY, SMNVEV (reference sequence). The CDR3 sequence is 13 residues long. The V end was cut by 7 bases, the J end by 5 bases, with 11 bases between. CDR3 in DNA: TGTGCCAGCACCCCGAGAGGTACCGGGGAGCTGTTTTTT. Translation gives CASTPRGTGELFF.

This clonotype was detected many times. The chain is built from TRBV20-1 and TRBJ2-5; 8 positions match TRBD2. The CDR3 consists of 12 residues. CDR1 is DFQATT and CDR2 is SNEGSKA in the germline V gene (reference sequence). Trimming cost V 5 bases and J 5 bases; bases outside gene matches: 4. CDR3 nucleotides: TGCAGTGCTCAGCGGGAGATGGAGACCCAGTACTTC. Translated: CSAQREMETQYF.

This clonotype has at least ten counts. CDR3 sequence (DNA): TGTGCCAGCAGTCCTAGACTAGCACCCGAGACCCAGTACTTC. Translating gives CASSPRLAPETQYF. The chain is built from TRBV28 and TRBJ2-5; 7 nucleotides match TRBD2. This CDR3 has 14 residues. With 5 bases clipped from V and 5 bases from J, the junction kept 8 bases outside the gene matches. Germline loops: CDR1 MDHEN, CDR2 SYDVKM.

The chain recombines TRBV12-3 or TRBV12-4 with TRBJ2-3; D is perhaps TRBD2 (5 bases). This CDR3 spans 14 amino acids. The V gene lost 5 bases and the J gene lost 0 bases, with 9 bases spanning the gap. The DNA of the CDR3 is TGTGCCAGCAGTGACTATTCTAGCACAGATACGCAGTATTTT. Residues: CASSDYSSTDTQYF.

The sample holds many counts of this clonotype. The chain combines TRBV20-1 with TRBJ2-7, with D possibly TRBD2 on 6 matching bases. Germline V gives CDR1 DFQATT, CDR2 SNEGSKA (reference sequence). Trimming removed 6 bases from V and 3 bases from J, with 15 bases in between. This CDR3 has 13 residues. CDR3 DNA: TGCAGTGCCCCCCGGGACTTTGGCTACGAGCAGTACTTC. Its protein is CSAPRDFGYEQYF.

Ten or more counts support this clonotype. This chain links TRBV5-1 with TRBJ2-5; D tentatively reads TRBD1 or TRBD2 (5 bases each). Per germline, CDR1 SGHRS and CDR2 YFSETQ. The CDR3 contains 13 residues. Trimming pared 4 bases from V and 5 bases from J, leaving 12 bases between. The CDR3 loop reads CASSTGPRETQYF. In DNA, the CDR3 is TGCGCCAGCAGCACGGGACCGAGGGAGACCCAGTACTTC.

This clonotype has a count of ten or more. The gene calls are TRBV7-9 and TRBJ2-7, with 8 bases fitting TRBD1. J gave up 1 base and V 5 bases, and 4 bases lay outside the gene matches. CDR1 and CDR2 from the germline V gene are SEHNR and FQNEAQ (reference sequence). The CDR3 has 14 amino acids. The CDR3 DNA reads as TGTGCCAGCAGCCCCCGGGACAGGTCCTACGAGCAGTACTTC. Residues: CASSPRDRSYEQYF.

This clonotype was found many times. The chain couples TRBV20-1 to TRBJ2-3; 7 positions match TRBD2. There are 12 residues in the CDR3. J was trimmed by 8 bases and V by 4 bases; bases with no gene match: 6. Germline CDR1 DFQATT, CDR2 SNEGSKA (reference sequence). DNA for the CDR3: TGCAGTGCTATAACTAGCGTTGTTACGCAGTATTTT. Amino acids: CSAITSVVTQYF.

This clonotype showed up many times. The gene calls are TRBV7-2 and TRBJ2-1; 8 bases line up with TRBD2. The CDR3 length is 16 residues. Trimming at V came to 0 bases and at J to 7 bases, leaving 8 bases not matched to a gene. Germline V gene lookup returns CDR1 SGHTA and CDR2 FQGNSA. The CDR3 DNA reads TGTGCCAGCAGCTTAGCGGAGCGGGAGTTATATAATGAGCAGTTCTTC. Its translation: CASSLAERELYNEQFF.

This clonotype was recorded many times. The chain employs TRBV20-1 and TRBJ1-1; D possibly corresponds to TRBD1 (6 bases). Per the germline V gene, CDR1 is DFQATT and CDR2 is SNEGSKA (reference sequence). V was shortened by 2 bases and J by 1 base, with 11 bases between the two germline ends. This CDR3 region has 14 residues. The CDR3 DNA sequence: TGCAGTGCTAGAAGGGGGGGACCGAACACTGAAGCTTTCTTT. Its translation is CSARRGGPNTEAFF.

This clonotype was observed a few times. This may arise from a read error, as a much more abundant clone is one base away. The chain links TRBV5-6 to TRBJ2-3; no clear D gene. This CDR3 has 14 residues. Germline V gene sequence: CDR1 SGHDT, CDR2 YYEEEE. Between the trimmed V and J ends, which lost 0 bases and 6 bases, there was a span of 11 bases. CDR3 region: CASSLEIFEDTQYF. The CDR3 region has the DNA TGTGCCAGCAGCTTGGAAATATTTGAGGATACGCAGTATTTT.

This clonotype was seen repeatedly, ten times or more. The J gene is TRBJ1-2, the V gene TRBV27, with a weak D call TRBD1 (5 bases). This CDR3 has 14 amino acids. Germline V gene lookup returns CDR1 MNHEY and CDR2 SMNVEV (reference sequence). V gave up 0 bases and J gave up 2 bases, with 7 bases separating them. The CDR3 region is CASSLSWTNYGYTF. CDR3 in DNA: TGTGCCAGCAGTTTATCTTGGACAAACTATGGCTACACCTTC.

This clonotype came up a few times. This sequence joins TRBV10-2 and TRBJ2-7; D may match TRBD1 or TRBD2 (5 bases each). Germline V gives CDR1 WSHSY, CDR2 SAAADI. This CDR3 region has 15 residues. Trimming removed 0 bases at V and 5 bases at J, with 14 bases between. The CDR3 DNA sequence: TGCGCCAGCAGTGAGTCTGAGGGGTCCGGGGACGAGCAGTACTTC. This gives the protein CASSESEGSGDEQYF.

This clonotype was observed many times. This sequence joins TRBV20-1 and TRBJ2-7; possibly TRBD2 for D (5 bases). The CDR3 sequence is 14 residues long. Germline lookup yields CDR1 DFQATT and CDR2 SNEGSKA (reference sequence). The V end was cut by 2 bases, the J end by 5 bases, with 16 bases between. As DNA, the CDR3 is TGCAGTGCTAGATCCTACAAGGACGGGAACGAGCAGTACTTC. Protein: CSARSYKDGNEQYF.

This clonotype was counted many times. This chain links TRBV7-2 with TRBJ2-3, with D maybe TRBD2 (5 bases). CDR3 length equals 16 residues. Looked up from germline, CDR1 is SGHTA and CDR2 is FQGNSA. Between the trimmed V and J ends, which lost 3 bases and 2 bases, there was a span of 15 bases. CDR3 loop: CASSFKERRTTDTQYF. For the CDR3, the DNA is TGTGCCAGCAGCTTTAAGGAGCGGAGGACCACAGATACGCAGTATTTT. The complete variable domain, with remaining parts taken from reference TRBV7-2 and TRBJ2-3, reads GAGVSQSPSNKVTEKGKDVELRCDPISGHTALYWYRQSLGQGLEFLIYFQGNSAPDKSGLPSDRFSAERTGGSVSTLTIQRTQQEDSAVYLCASSFKERRTTDTQYFGPGTRLTVL.